Sequencing of this T cell receptor beta chain was carried out in a study of T cells after posttransplantation cyclophosphamide. On the day of bone marrow donation, the related graft donor provided peripheral blood. The study's findings and limits: Later post-transplant blood repertoires were often dominated by donor CD8+ memory clones.

The CDR3 runs to 13 residues. Germline V gene data show CDR1 as MNHNS and CDR2 as SASEGT. V lost 5 bases to trimming and J lost 8 bases, with 15 bases between them. In regard to this clone: What it recognizes is unknown.

Method: immunoSEQ multiplex PCR; TCRdb's copy keeps in-frame clones and lacks some. The sample contains about 39,000 clones, none of them singletons. The gene calls are TRBV6-1 and TRBJ1-1, with D unresolved. The TCR sequence derives from a woman between 45 and 65 years old in good health and a related stem cell transplant donor. The sequencing sample was made of PBMCs. The chain's CDR3 is CASSYFPPREAFF. For the CDR3, the DNA is TGTGCCAGCAGTTATTTCCCCCCCAGGGAAGCTTTCTTT.